This TCR beta chain was documented in a study of cytomegalovirus exposure and HLA in healthy donors. Across the whole study: Earlier findings included about 120 million unique TCR beta sequences obtained from roughly 200 million T cells. General study findings and limits: In vitro assays verified that three CMV-associated chains recognized CMV antigens specifically. The productive fraction for most TCR beta V segments was about 87% or about 30% in an earlier analysis.

Primers included in the PCR were 60 Vbeta and 13 Jbeta primers. The assay was immunoSEQ multiplex PCR, and TCRdb's table has in-frame clones only and misses some. The sample consists of about 150,000 clones, 75% to 85% of them appearing once. The CDR3 has 16 amino acids. Germline V gene sequence: CDR1 SGHTA, CDR2 FQGNSA. Regarding this clone: Its specificity is not known. The junction departs from germline at one end; a sequencing error may be responsible.

Donors were ostensibly healthy at sampling, although undocumented immune exposures were probable. The sequencing sample was made of PBMCs. The gene calls are TRBV7-2 and TRBJ2-3, with a possible D match to TRBD2 (7 bases). This receptor was obtained from a man aged 30 to 39 in good health and CMV-seropositive. As DNA, the CDR3 is TGTGCCAGCAGCCTAGCTCCACGGGGAGGGGGGGATACGCAGTATTTT. Amino acid sequence: CASSLAPRGGGDTQYF.